The clone carrying this TCR beta chain was recorded a few times. Its antigen is not known. V shed 6 bases and J 7 bases; nucleotides not matched to a gene: 13. Germline assignment: CDR1 KGHSH and CDR2 LQKENI. The CDR3 covers 15 residues. The entry originates in a study of cytomegalovirus exposure and HLA in healthy donors. Overall study findings and caveats: Data from an earlier analysis indicated that most TCR beta V segments were productive either about 90% or about 30% of the time.

Primers: 60 Vbeta forward and 13 Jbeta reverse. Data came from immunoSEQ multiplex PCR; TCRdb stores just in-frame clones and leaves some out. Of about 130,000 clones in the sample, approximately 61% are singletons; the top ten hold about 1.6%. The rearrangement uses TRBV18 and TRBJ1-2, with 8 bases that match TRBD1. The sequenced sample was PBMCs. This receptor was obtained from a man aged 30 to 45 in good health and CMV-seropositive. For the CDR3, the DNA is TGTGCCAGCTCGGATCGGGGACAGGCTCTTAGTGGCTACACCTTC. It codes for CASSDRGQALSGYTF.